These 5 T cell receptor beta chains originate from one sample sequenced in a study of early T cells in non-severe SARS-CoV-2 infection. MiXCR was run by TCRdb on the 5' RACE reads, yielding one entry per CDR3 protein. Of around 67,000 distinct CDR3 sequences in the sample, under 14% are singletons; the top ten hold 3.5% to 4.5%. The sequencing input was whole blood. These receptors came from an adult who was a healthcare worker with PCR-confirmed SARS-CoV-2 infection or an uninfected control (not recorded which).

This clonotype was recorded at least ten times. The chain couples TRBV7-9 to TRBJ2-7; 9 nucleotides align to TRBD1. V lost 5 bases, J lost 3 bases, and 2 bases stayed unmatched. The CDR3 loop spans 13 amino acids. Germline values: CDR1 SEHNR, CDR2 FQNEAQ (reference sequence). The CDR3 is CASSRTGVYEQYF. The CDR3 nucleotides read TGTGCCAGCAGCCGGACAGGGGTCTACGAGCAGTACTTC.

The V call is TRBV7-8, the J call TRBJ2-6, with 10 bases that match TRBD2. The J segment lost 4 bases and the V segment lost 2 bases, leaving 8 bases of the junction unmatched. Per germline, CDR1 SGHVS and CDR2 FQNEAQ. The CDR3 is 18 amino acids. The CDR3 DNA reads as TGTGCCAGCAGCTTAAGGCTAGCGGGAGTGGCGGGGGCCAACGTCCTGACTTTC. It encodes CASSLRLAGVAGANVLTF.

In this sample, this clonotype turned up a few times. The genes are TRBV5-4 and TRBJ2-7; D is undetermined. The V end was cut by 2 bases, the J end by 5 bases, with 14 bases between. CDR1 and CDR2 from the germline V gene are SGHNT and YYREEE (reference sequence). This CDR3 spans 14 amino acids. The CDR3 DNA follows: TGTGCCAGCAGCTTCAAGGGAATAAGACACGAGCAGTACTTC. Translation gives CASSFKGIRHEQYF.

This clonotype was found many times. This chain joins TRBV19 and TRBJ2-1; D tentatively reads TRBD1 or TRBD2 (5 bases each). Germline V CDR1 and CDR2: LNHDA, SQIVND (reference sequence). Trimming took 10 bases from V and 10 from J, leaving 26 bases between them. The CDR3 totals 15 residues. CDR3 protein: CATGYRDPLRGEQFF. The CDR3 DNA follows: TGTGCCACGGGTTACCGGGACCCCCTTAGAGGGGAGCAGTTCTTC.

The rearrangement links TRBV6-5 to TRBJ2-1; D perhaps matches TRBD2 (7 bases). The V end lost 6 bases, the J end lost 2 bases, and 17 bases lay between the germline ends. CDR1 MNHEY and CDR2 SVGAGI come from the germline V gene. CDR3 length: 16 residues. CDR3 in amino acids: CASRSPSGDTYNEQFF. For the CDR3, the DNA is TGTGCCAGCAGAAGTCCAAGCGGGGACACCTACAATGAGCAGTTCTTC.